The clone carrying this T cell receptor (beta chain) showed up just a few times. The antigen is not known. The data belong to a study of post-analysis software for immune sequencing data. For the study at large: Included among the disease courses, which were recorded for the cohort, were relapsing-remitting, secondary progressive and progressive-relapsing multiple sclerosis.

Losses at the gene ends were 6 bases for V and 2 bases for J; bases not matched to a gene: 9. The length of the CDR3 is 16 residues. CDR1 and CDR2 from the germline V gene are DFQATT and SNEGSKA (reference sequence). Unique-molecular-identifier-tagged TCR beta cDNA libraries were used. TCRdb used MiXCR to reprocess the PCR reads, holding one entry per CDR3 protein. The sample gives 350,000 to 500,000 distinct CDR3 sequences, about 40% of which show up once; 7.5% to 8.5% is in the top ten. General study findings and limits: Multiple sclerosis patients had significantly lower normalized Chao1 diversity than controls. Patients had higher frequencies than controls of five or six TRBV segments, including TRBV5-6, TRBV5-1 and TRBV20-1.

The clonotype originates from a girl aged 2 to 9 with multiple sclerosis. The chain employs TRBV20-1 and TRBJ2-7; the match to TRBD2 covers 14 bases. Sequencing was performed on blood. CDR3 in amino acids: CSAEGTSGSQPYEQYF. In DNA form, the CDR3 reads TGCAGTGCGGAGGGGACTAGCGGGAGCCAACCCTACGAGCAGTACTTC.